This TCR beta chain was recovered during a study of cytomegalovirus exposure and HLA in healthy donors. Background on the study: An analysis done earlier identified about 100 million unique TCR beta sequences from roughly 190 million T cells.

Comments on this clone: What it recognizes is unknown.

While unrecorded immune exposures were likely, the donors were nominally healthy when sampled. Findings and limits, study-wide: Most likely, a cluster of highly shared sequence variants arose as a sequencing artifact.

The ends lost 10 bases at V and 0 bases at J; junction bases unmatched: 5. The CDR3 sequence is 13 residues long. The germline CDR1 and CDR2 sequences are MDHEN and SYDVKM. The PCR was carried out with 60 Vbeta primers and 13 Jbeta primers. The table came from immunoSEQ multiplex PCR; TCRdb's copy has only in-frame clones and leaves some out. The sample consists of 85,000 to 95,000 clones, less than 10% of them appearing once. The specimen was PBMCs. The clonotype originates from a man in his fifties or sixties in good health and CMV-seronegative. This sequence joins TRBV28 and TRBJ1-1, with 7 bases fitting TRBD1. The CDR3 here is CATKGQMNTEAFF. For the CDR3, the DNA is TGTGCCACCAAGGGACAGATGAACACTGAAGCTTTCTTT.